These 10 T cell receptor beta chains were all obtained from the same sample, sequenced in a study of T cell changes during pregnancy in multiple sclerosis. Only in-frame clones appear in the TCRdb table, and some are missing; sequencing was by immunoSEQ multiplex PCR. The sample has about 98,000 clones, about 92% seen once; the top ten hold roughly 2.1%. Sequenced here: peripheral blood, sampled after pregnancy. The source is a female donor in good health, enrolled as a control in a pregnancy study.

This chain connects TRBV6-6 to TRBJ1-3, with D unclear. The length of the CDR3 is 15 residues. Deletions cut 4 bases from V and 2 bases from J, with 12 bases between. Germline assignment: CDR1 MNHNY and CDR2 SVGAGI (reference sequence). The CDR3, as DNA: TGTGCCAGCAGTTCCCTAATTGGAGCTGGAAACACCATATATTTT. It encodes CASSSLIGAGNTIYF.

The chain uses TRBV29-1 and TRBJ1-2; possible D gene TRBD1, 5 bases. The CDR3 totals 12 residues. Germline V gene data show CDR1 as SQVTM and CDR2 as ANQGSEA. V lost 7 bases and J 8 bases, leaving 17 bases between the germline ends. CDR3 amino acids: CSAGGGGDGYTF. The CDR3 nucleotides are TGCAGCGCCGGGGGGGGAGGGGACGGCTACACCTTC.

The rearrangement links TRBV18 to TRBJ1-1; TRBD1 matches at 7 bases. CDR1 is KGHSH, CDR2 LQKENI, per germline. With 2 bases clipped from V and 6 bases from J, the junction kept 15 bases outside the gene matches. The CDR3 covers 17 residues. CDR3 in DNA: TGTGCCAGCTCACCATTAACAGGGGCGATAATCAACGCTGAAGCTTTCTTT. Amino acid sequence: CASSPLTGAIINAEAFF.

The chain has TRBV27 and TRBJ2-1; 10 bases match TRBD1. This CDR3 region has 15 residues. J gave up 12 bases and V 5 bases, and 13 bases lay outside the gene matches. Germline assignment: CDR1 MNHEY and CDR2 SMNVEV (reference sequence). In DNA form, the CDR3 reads TGTGCCAGCAGTCCCGGACAGGGGGTGGCCCATGGGCAGTTCTTC. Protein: CASSPGQGVAHGQFF.

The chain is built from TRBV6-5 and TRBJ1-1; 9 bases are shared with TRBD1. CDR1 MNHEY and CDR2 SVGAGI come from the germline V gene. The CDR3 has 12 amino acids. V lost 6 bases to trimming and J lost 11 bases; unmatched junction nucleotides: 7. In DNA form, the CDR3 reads TGTGCCAGCAGAAGGGACAGGGAAACGGCTTTCTTT. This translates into CASRRDRETAFF.

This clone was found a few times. The CDR3 DNA reads as TGTGCCAGCACTCGGGACAGGGGGCAAACTGAAGCTTTCTTT. Its translation: CASTRDRGQTEAFF. The chain uses TRBV2 and TRBJ1-1; 12 nucleotides align to TRBD1. The CDR3 runs to 14 residues. Per germline, CDR1 SNHLY and CDR2 FYNNEI. V was pared by 7 bases and J by 5 bases, with 5 bases of the junction left unmatched.

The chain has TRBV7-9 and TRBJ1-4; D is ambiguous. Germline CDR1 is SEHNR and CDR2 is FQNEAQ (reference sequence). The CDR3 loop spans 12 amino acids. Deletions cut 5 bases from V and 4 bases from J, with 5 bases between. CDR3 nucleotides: TGTGCCAGCAGCCTACTTAATGAAAAACTGTTTTTT. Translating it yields CASSLLNEKLFF.

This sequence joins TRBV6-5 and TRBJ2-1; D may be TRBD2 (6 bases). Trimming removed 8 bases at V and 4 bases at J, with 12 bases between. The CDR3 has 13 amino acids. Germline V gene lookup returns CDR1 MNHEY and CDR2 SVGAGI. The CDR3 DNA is TGTGCCAGCGGGGGGAGCGAATACAATGAGCAGTTCTTC. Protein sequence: CASGGSEYNEQFF.

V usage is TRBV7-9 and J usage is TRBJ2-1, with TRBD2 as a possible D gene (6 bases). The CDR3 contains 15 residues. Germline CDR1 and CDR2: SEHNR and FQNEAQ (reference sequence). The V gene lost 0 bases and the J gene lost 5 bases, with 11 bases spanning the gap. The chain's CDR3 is CASSLADGSHNEQFF. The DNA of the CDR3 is TGTGCCAGCAGCTTAGCGGACGGGAGCCACAATGAGCAGTTCTTC.

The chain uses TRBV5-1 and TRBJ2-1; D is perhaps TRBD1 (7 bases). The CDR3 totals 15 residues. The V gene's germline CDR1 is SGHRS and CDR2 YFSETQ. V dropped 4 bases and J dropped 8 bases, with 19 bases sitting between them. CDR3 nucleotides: TGCGCCAGCAGCCCCCGGGGCAGGGGGGTCGATGAGCAGTTCTTC. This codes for CASSPRGRGVDEQFF.